This T cell receptor beta chain was captured by sequencing in a study of cytomegalovirus exposure and HLA in healthy donors. The study's findings and limits: Later on, analysis showed that most CMV-associated TCR beta chains appeared to be HLA-restricted.

Remarks on this clone: Its antigen remains unknown.

The study ran its PCR with 60 Vbeta and 13 Jbeta primers. The data were produced by immunoSEQ multiplex PCR, yet TCRdb's version contains in-frame clones alone and is incomplete. The repertoire holds 65,000 to 75,000 clones, about 74% seen once, with 11% in the top ten. This clonotype was sampled from an older woman in good health and CMV-seropositive. The sample comprised PBMCs.

CDR3 in DNA: TGTGCCAGCAGTGAAGGTGGGGGGATAGGCGAGCAGTACTTC. Translated, it gives CASSEGGGIGEQYF. This chain links TRBV6-1 with TRBJ2-7; weak D call: TRBD2 (6 bases). V was pared by 1 base and J by 6 bases, with 13 bases between. The length of the CDR3 is 14 residues. The germline CDR1 and CDR2 sequences are MNHNS and SASEGT.